This T cell receptor beta chain is from a study of siplizumab effects on memory and regulatory T cells. The V gene's germline CDR1 is SQVTM and CDR2 ANQGSEA. This CDR3 contains 13 residues. V was shortened by 7 bases and J by 4 bases, with 16 bases between the two germline ends. The study, taken as a whole, reports: The study found naive T cells seemingly more diverse than memory cells and seemingly major alloresponse contributors.

To note about this clone: Its cognate antigen is unknown.

Per sample, some 10^5 TCR templates underwent assay. Data came from immunoSEQ multiplex PCR; TCRdb stores just in-frame clones and leaves some out. Seen here are 90,000 to 140,000 clones, about 93% observed once, and the top ten hold less than 0.35%. The sample comprised CD4+ T cells sorted from blood. J is TRBJ1-1 and V is TRBV29-1; D not certain. The TCR originated in a human donor in good health. CDR3 DNA: TGCAGCGCTGCCGAGGCCGGGGTCACTGAAGCTTTCTTT. Encoded protein: CSAAEAGVTEAFF.